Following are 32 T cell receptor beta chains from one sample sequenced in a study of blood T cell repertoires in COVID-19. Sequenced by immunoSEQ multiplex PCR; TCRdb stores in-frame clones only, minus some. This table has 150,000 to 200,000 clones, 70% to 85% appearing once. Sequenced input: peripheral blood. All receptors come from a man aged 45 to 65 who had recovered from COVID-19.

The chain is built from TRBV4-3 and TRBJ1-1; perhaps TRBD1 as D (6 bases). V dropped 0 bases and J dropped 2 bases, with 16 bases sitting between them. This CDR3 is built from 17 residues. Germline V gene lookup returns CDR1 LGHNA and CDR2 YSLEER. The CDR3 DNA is TGCGCCAGCAGCCAAGACCTACGTCGGACAGATAACACTGAAGCTTTCTTT. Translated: CASSQDLRRTDNTEAFF.

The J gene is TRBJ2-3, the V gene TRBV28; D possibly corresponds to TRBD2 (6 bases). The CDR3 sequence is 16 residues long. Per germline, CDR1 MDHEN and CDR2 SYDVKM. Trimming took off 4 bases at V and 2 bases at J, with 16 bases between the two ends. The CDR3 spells CASSYAMGGYTDTQYF. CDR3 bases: TGTGCCAGCAGTTATGCCATGGGGGGATACACAGATACGCAGTATTTT.

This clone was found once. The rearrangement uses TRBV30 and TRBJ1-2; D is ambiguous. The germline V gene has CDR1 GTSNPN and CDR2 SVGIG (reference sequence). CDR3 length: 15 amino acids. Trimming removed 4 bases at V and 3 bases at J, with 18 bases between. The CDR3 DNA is TGTGCCTGGACGCAGCCGGCGGGTAACTACTATGGCTACACCTTC. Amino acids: CAWTQPAGNYYGYTF. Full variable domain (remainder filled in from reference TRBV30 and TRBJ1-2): SQTIHQWPATLVQPVGSPLSLECTVEGTSNPNLYWYRQAAGRGLQLLFYSVGIGQISSEVPQNLSASRPQDRQFILSSKKLLLSDSGFYLCAWTQPAGNYYGYTFGSGTRLTVV.

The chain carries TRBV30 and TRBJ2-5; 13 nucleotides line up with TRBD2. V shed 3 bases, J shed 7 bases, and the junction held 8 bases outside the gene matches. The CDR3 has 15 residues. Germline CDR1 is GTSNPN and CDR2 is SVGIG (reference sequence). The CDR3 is CAWSLGLAGAGTQYF. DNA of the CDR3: TGTGCCTGGAGCTTAGGACTAGCGGGAGCCGGGACCCAGTACTTC.

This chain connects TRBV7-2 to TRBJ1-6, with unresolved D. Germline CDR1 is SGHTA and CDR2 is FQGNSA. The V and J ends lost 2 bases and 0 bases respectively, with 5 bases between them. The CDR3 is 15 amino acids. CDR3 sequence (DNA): TGTGCCAGCAGCTTAATGAGCTCCTATAATTCACCCCTCCACTTT. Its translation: CASSLMSSYNSPLHF.

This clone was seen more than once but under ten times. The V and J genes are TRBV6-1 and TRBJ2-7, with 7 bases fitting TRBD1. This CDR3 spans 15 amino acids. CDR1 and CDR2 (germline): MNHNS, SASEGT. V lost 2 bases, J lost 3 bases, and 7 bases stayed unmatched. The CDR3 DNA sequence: TGTGCCAGCAGTGAACGAGGACAGGATTTCTACGAGCAGTACTTC. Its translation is CASSERGQDFYEQYF.

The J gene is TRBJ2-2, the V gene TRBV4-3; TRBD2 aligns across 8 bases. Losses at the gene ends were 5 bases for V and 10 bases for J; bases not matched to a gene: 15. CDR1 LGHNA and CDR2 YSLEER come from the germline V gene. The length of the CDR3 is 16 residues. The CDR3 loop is CASSFELVAGRLELFF. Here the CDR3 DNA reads TGCGCCAGCAGCTTTGAGTTGGTAGCGGGGCGTCTGGAGCTGTTTTTT.

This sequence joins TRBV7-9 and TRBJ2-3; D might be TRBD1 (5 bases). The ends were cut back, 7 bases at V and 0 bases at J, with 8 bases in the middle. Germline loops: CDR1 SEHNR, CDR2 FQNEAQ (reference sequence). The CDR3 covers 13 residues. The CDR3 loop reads CASTSGSTDTQYF. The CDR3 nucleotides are TGTGCCAGCACCTCAGGGAGCACAGATACGCAGTATTTT.

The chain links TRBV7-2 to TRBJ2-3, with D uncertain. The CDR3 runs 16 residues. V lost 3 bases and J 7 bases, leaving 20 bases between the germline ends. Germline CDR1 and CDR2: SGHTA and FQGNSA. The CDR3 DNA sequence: TGTGCCAGCAGCTTTCGTGCGGCGGAACTCCCAAATACGCAGTATTTT. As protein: CASSFRAAELPNTQYF.

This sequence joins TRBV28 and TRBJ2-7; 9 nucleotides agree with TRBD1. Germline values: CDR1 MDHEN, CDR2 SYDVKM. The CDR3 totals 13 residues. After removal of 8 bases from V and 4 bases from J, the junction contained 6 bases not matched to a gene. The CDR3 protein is CASRDRANYEQYF. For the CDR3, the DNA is TGTGCCAGCCGGGACAGGGCAAATTACGAGCAGTACTTC. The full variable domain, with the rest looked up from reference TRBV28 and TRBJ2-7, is DVKVTQSSRYLVKRTGEKVFLECVQDMDHENMFWYRQDPGLGLRLIYFSYDVKMKEKGDIPEGYSVSREKKERFSLILESASTNQTSMYLCASRDRANYEQYFGPGTRLTVT.

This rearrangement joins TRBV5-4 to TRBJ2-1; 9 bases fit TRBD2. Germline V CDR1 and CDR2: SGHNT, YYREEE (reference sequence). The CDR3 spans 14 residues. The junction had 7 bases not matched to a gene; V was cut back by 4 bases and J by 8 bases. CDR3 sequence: CASSQGLAFDEQFF. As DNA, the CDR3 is TGTGCCAGCAGCCAGGGACTAGCTTTCGATGAGCAGTTCTTC.

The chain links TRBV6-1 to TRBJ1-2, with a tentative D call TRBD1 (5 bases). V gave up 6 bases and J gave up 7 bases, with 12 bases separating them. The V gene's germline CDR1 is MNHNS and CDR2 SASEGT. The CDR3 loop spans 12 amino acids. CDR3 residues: CASRSRQFGYTF. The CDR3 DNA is TGTGCCAGCAGATCGAGACAGTTTGGCTACACCTTC.

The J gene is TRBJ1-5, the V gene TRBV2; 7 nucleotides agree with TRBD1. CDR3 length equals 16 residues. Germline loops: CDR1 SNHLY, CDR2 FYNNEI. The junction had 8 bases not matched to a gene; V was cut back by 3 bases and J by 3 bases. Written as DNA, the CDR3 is TGTGCCAGCAGTGAGGAAGGACAGGTTATCAATCAGCCCCAGCATTTT. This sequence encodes CASSEEGQVINQPQHF. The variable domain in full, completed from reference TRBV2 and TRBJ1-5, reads EPEVTQTPSHQVTQMGQEVILRCVPISNHLYFYWYRQILGQKVEFLVSFYNNEISEKSEIFDDQFSVERPDGSNFTLKIRSTKLEDSAMYFCASSEEGQVINQPQHFGDGTRLSIL.

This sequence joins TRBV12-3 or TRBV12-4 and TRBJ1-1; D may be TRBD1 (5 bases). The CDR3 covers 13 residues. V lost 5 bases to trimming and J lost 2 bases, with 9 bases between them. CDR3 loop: CASSRQLNTEAFF. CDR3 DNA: TGTGCCAGCAGTAGACAGTTAAACACTGAAGCTTTCTTT.

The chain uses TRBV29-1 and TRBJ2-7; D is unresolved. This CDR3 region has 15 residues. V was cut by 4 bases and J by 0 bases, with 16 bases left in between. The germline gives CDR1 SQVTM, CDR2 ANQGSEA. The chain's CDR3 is CSVVMIPRSSYEQYF. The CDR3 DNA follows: TGCAGCGTTGTTATGATACCGAGGAGCTCCTACGAGCAGTACTTC.

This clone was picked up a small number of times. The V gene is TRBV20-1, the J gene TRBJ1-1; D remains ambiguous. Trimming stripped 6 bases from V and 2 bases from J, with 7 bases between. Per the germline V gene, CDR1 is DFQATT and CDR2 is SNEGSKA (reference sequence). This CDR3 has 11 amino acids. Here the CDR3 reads CSATDNTEAFF. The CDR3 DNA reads TGCAGTGCCACAGACAACACTGAAGCTTTCTTT.

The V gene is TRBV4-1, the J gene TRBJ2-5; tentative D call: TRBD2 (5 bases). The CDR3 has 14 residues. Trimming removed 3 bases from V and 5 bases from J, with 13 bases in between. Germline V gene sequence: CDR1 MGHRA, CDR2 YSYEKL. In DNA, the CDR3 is TGCGCCAGCAGCCAGCCGGGAACGTGGGAGACCCAGTACTTC. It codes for CASSQPGTWETQYF.

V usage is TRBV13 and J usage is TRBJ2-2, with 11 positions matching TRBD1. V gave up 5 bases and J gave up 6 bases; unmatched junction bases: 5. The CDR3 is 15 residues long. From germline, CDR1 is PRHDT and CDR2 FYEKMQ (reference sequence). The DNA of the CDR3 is TGTGCCAGCAGCCCTGGACAGGGGGCTGCCGGGGAGCTGTTTTTT. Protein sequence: CASSPGQGAAGELFF. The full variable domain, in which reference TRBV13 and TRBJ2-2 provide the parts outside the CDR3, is AAGVIQSPRHLIKEKRETATLKCYPIPRHDTVYWYQQGPGQDPQFLISFYEKMQSDKGSIPDRFSAQQFSDYHSELNMSSLELGDSALYFCASSPGQGAAGELFFGEGSRLTVL.

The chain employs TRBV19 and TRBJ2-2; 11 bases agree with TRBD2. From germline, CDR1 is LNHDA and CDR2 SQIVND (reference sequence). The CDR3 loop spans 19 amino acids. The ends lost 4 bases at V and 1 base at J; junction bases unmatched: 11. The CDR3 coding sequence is TGTGCCAGTAGTACGGCGGTGGGGCTAGCGGGAGGGAACACCGGGGAGCTGTTTTTT. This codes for CASSTAVGLAGGNTGELFF.

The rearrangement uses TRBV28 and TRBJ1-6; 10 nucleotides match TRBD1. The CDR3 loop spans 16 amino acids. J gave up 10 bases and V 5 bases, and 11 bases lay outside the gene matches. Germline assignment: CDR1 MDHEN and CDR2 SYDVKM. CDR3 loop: CASSPLGQGVESPLHF. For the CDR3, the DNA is TGTGCCAGCAGTCCCCTCGGACAGGGGGTAGAGTCACCCCTCCACTTT.

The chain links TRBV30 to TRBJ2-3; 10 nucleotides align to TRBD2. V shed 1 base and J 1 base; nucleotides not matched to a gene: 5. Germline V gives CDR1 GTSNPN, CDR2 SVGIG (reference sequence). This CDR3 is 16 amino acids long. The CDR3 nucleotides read TGTGCCTGGAGTGCCTCCGGGACTAGCGGCACAGATACGCAGTATTTT. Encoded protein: CAWSASGTSGTDTQYF.

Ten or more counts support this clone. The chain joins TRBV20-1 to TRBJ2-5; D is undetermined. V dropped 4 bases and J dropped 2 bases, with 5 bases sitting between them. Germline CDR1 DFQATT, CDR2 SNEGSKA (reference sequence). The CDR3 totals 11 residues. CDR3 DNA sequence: TGCAGTGCTAAACAACAAGAGACCCAGTACTTC. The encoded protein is CSAKQQETQYF.

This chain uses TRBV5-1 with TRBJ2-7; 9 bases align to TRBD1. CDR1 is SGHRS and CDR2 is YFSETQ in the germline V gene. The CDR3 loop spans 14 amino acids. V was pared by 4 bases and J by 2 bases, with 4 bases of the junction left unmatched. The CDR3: CASSPRTGAYEQYF. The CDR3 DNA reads TGCGCCAGCAGCCCGAGGACAGGGGCCTACGAGCAGTACTTC.

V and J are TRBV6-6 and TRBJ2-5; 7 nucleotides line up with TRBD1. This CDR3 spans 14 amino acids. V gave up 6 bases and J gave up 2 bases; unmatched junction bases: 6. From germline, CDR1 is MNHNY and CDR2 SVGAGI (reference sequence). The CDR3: CASSRGQEQETQYF. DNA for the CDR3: TGTGCCAGCAGCCGCGGACAGGAGCAAGAGACCCAGTACTTC.

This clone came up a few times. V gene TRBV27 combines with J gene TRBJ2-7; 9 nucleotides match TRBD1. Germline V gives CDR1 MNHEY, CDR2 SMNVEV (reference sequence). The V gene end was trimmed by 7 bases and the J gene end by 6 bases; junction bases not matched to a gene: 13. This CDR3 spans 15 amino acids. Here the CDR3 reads CASTKGGTGLGEQYF. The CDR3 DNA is TGTGCCAGCACCAAAGGCGGGACAGGGTTGGGCGAGCAGTACTTC.

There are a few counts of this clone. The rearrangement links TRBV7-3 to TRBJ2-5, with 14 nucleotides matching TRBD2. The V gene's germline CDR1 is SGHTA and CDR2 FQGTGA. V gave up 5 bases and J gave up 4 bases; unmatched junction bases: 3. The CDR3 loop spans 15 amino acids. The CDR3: CASSLGTSGRETQYF. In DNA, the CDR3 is TGTGCCAGCAGCCTCGGGACTAGCGGGAGAGAGACCCAGTACTTC.

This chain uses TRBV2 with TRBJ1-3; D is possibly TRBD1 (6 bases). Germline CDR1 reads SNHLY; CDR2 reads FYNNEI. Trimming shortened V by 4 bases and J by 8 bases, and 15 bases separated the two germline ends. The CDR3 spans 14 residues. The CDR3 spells CASSGGQRRHTIYF. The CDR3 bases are TGTGCCAGCAGTGGGGGACAAAGACGACACACCATATATTTT.

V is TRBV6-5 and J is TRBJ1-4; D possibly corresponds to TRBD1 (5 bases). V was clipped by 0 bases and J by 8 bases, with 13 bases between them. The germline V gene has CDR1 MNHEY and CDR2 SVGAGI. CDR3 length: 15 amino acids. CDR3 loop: CASSYSGGVGEKLFF. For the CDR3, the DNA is TGTGCCAGCAGTTACTCCGGGGGGGTTGGAGAAAAACTGTTTTTT.

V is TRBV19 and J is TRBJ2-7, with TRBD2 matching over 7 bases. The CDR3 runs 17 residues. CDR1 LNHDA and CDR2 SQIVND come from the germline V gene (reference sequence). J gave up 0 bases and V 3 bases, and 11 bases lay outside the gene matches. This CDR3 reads CASSISLPRGSSYEQYF. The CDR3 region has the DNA TGTGCCAGTAGTATCTCCCTCCCTCGCGGGAGCTCCTACGAGCAGTACTTC.

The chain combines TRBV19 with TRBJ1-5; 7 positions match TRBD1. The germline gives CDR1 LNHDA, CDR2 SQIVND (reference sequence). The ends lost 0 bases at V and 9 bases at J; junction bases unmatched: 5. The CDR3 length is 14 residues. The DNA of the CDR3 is TGTGCCAGTAGTATAGATACAGGGGATGTGCCCCAGCATTTT. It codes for CASSIDTGDVPQHF.

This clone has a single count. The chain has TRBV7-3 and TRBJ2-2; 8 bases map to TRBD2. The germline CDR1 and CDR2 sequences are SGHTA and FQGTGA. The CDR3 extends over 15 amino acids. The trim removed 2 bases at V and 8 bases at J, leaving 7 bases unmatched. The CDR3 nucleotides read TGTGCCAGCAGCTTATCAGCGGGAGAGGGTGGGGAGCTGTTTTTT. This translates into CASSLSAGEGGELFF.

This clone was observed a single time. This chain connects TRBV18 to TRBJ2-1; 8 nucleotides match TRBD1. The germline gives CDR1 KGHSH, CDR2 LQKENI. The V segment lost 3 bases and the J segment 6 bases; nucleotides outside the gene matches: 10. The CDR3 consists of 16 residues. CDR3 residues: CASSPFSGGVSNEQFF. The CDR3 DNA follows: TGTGCCAGCTCACCTTTCTCAGGGGGCGTTTCCAATGAGCAGTTCTTC.